Listed below are T cell receptor beta chains from one sample, sequenced in a study of blood T cell repertoires in COVID-19. Using immunoSEQ multiplex PCR, the repertoire was profiled, and TCRdb retains in-frame clones only, with some absent. Among roughly 360,000 clones, more than 70% were seen once, and the ten largest hold 1.3%. Sequencing input: PBMCs or T cells enriched from blood (not recorded which). These receptors were collected from a man aged 30-40 years who had recovered from COVID-19. The CDR3 runs from the conserved cysteine through the conserved F or W. D genes are given only for firm matches. Expanded clones get a size class; other rows say once, few or many, or leave the size out.

J gene | D gene | V gene | clone size | CDR3 DNA | CDR3 protein
TRBJ2-7 | - | TRBV12-3/TRBV12-4 | few | TGTGCCAGCAGTTCGAGGTACGAGCAGTACTTC | CASSSRYEQYF
TRBJ2-7 | - | TRBV19 | - | TGTGCCAGTAGTCGCCAGGGGAGCTCCTACGAGCAGTACTTC | CASSRQGSSYEQYF
TRBJ1-5 | TRBD1 | TRBV2 | once | TGTGCCAGCCTCCCCCCGGGACAGGAGAAACAGCATTTT | CASLPPGQEKQHF
TRBJ1-1 | TRBD1 | TRBV10-2 | - | TGCGCCACCTCGGACAGGGGAAGAACTGAAGCTTTCTTT | CATSDRGRTEAFF
TRBJ2-6 | TRBD2 | TRBV5-1 | once | TGCGCCAGCAGCTACGACGGGGGGGCGGGGGCCAACGTCCTGACTTTC | CASSYDGGAGANVLTF
TRBJ1-2 | - | TRBV3-1/TRBV3-2 | - | TGTGCCAGCAGCCAAGAGACGGGGTTCTATGGCTACACCTTC | CASSQETGFYGYTF
TRBJ2-7 | TRBD1 | TRBV4-3 | - | TGCGCCAGCAGCTGGGGGACAGGCGACTACGAGCAGTACTTC | CASSWGTGDYEQYF
TRBJ2-1 | TRBD2 | TRBV9 | - | TGTGCCAGCAGCGTAGGGCCAGGACTAGCCGTCAATGAGCAGTTCTTC | CASSVGPGLAVNEQFF
TRBJ1-1 | - | TRBV4-3 | - | TGCGCCAGCAGCCAAGATCAAGCGGCTAACACTGAAGCTTTCTTT | CASSQDQAANTEAFF
TRBJ1-2 | TRBD1 | TRBV30 | - | TGTGCCTGGGTGCCGAGGGACAGGGGGGTAGTCTATGGCTACACCTTC | CAWVPRDRGVVYGYTF
TRBJ2-2 | TRBD2 | TRBV30 | - | TGTGCCTGGAGGAGCGGGGCTACGAACACCGGGGAGCTGTTTTTT | CAWRSGATNTGELFF
TRBJ1-2 | - | TRBV13 | - | TGTGCCAGCAGCGGACCTGGGGGGTACTATGGCTACACCTTC | CASSGPGGYYGYTF
TRBJ2-5 | - | TRBV10-1 | - | TGCGCCACCGCGGTGAAGGCCGGGGAGACCCAGTACTTC | CATAVKAGETQYF
TRBJ1-2 | - | TRBV9 | - | TGTGCCAGCAGCGTAGACAGCCGGTGGGATGGCTACACCTTC | CASSVDSRWDGYTF
TRBJ1-2 | - | TRBV19 | once | TGTGCCAGTAGTAAACAGGGAACTACTAACTATGGCTACACCTTC | CASSKQGTTNYGYTF
TRBJ2-7 | TRBD1 | TRBV7-9 | - | TGTGCCAGCAGCCCCCCCCAGGGGGCGAACGAGCAGTACTTC | CASSPPQGANEQYF
TRBJ2-6 | - | TRBV10-1 | - | TGCGCCACCACGAAATCGGGACACTTCTCTGGGGCCAACGTCCTGACTTTC | CATTKSGHFSGANVLTF
TRBJ2-1 | TRBD2 | TRBV18 | - | TGTGCCAGCTCACCCTTCGCGGGGGGGCGGGAGCAGTTCTTC | CASSPFAGGREQFF
TRBJ2-3 | - | TRBV7-8 | - | TGTGCCAGCAGCTTAGCGGACAGAGGCACAGATACGCAGTATTTT | CASSLADRGTDTQYF
TRBJ1-1 | - | TRBV12-3/TRBV12-4 | - | TGTGCCAGCAGTTTCGGGGGGAACACTGAAGCTTTCTTT | CASSFGGNTEAFF
TRBJ1-2 | - | TRBV7-9 | - | TGTGCCAGCAGCTCAGGGCAGACAGGCTATGGCTACACCTTC | CASSSGQTGYGYTF
TRBJ2-7 | - | TRBV27 | - | TGTGCCAGCAGTTATAGAACCGCGAGCTCCTACGAGCAGTACTTC | CASSYRTASSYEQYF
TRBJ2-7 | - | TRBV18 | - | TGTGCCAGCTCACCGGGGTCCGAGACAGGGAGGTCGAAAATATACGAGCAGTACTTC | CASSPGSETGRSKIYEQYF
TRBJ2-6 | - | TRBV27 | - | TGTGCCAGCTCCCTTGAGCCGCTTGGGGCCAACGTCCTGACTTTC | CASSLEPLGANVLTF
TRBJ1-6 | - | TRBV11-2 | - | TGTGCCAGCAGCCCCGGAGGCGATTCACCCCTCCACTTT | CASSPGGDSPLHF
TRBJ1-2 | TRBD1 | TRBV6-1 | - | TGTGCCAGCAGTGATACCGGGACAGGGTCCAATAGGGGCTACACCTTC | CASSDTGTGSNRGYTF
TRBJ1-2 | - | TRBV7-8 | - | TGTGCCAGCAGTTTAAGGAGTAACTATGGCTACACCTTC | CASSLRSNYGYTF
TRBJ2-3 | TRBD1 | TRBV9 | - | TGTGCCAGCAGCGTAGGGGGGACAGGCCCCGATACGCAGTATTTT | CASSVGGTGPDTQYF
TRBJ2-1 | TRBD1 | TRBV6-4 | - | TGTGCCAGCAGTGACTCAAACAGGGGGCGGCGAGGTGAGCAGTTCTTC | CASSDSNRGRRGEQFF
TRBJ1-5 | TRBD1 | TRBV18 | - | TGTGCCAGCTCACCGGGGACAGGGGGGAGTCGGACCCAGCATTTT | CASSPGTGGSRTQHF
TRBJ2-1 | TRBD2 | TRBV27 | - | TGTGCCACCGCTAGGAGGTCTAGCGGGGGGGGTTACAATGAGCAGTTCTTC | CATARRSSGGGYNEQFF
TRBJ2-7 | - | TRBV7-9 | - | TGTGCCAGCAGCCCGGGGGAGCTTGGGGGCGAGCAGTACTTC | CASSPGELGGEQYF
TRBJ2-3 | - | TRBV6-1 | - | TGTGCCAGCAGTGAAGGGGGCAGAGATACGCAGTATTTT | CASSEGGRDTQYF
TRBJ1-5 | - | TRBV6-1 | once | TGTGCCAGCAGTGAGTTGGAGTATGGTCAGCCCCAGCATTTT | CASSELEYGQPQHF
TRBJ2-3 | - | TRBV7-9 | once | TGTGCCAGCAGCTTGGAAGGGACACCCACAGATACGCAGTATTTT | CASSLEGTPTDTQYF
TRBJ1-3 | TRBD1 | TRBV19 | - | TGTGCCAGTAGACCGGCCCGGACAGGAATAAGAAACACCATATATTTT | CASRPARTGIRNTIYF
TRBJ1-4 | - | TRBV11-2 | - | TGTGCCAGCAGGAGGGCACCTCAAAATGAAAAACTGTTTTTT | CASRRAPQNEKLFF
TRBJ1-2 | TRBD1 | TRBV30 | - | TGTGCCTGGTCCCCCCGTCCCGGGACAGGGATCTATGGCTACACCTTC | CAWSPRPGTGIYGYTF
TRBJ2-1 | - | TRBV7-6 | - | TGTGCCAGCAGCTTAAATCGCTACAATGAGCAGTTCTTC | CASSLNRYNEQFF
TRBJ2-2 | - | TRBV11-2 | - | TGTGCCAGCAGCTTAGCCCGGGCCGGGGAGCTGTTTTTT | CASSLARAGELFF